This T cell receptor (beta chain) comes out of a study of graft-versus-host responses after intestinal transplantation. Overall study: Each recipient received a multivisceral, liver-intestinal, or isolated intestinal graft. For approximately three years after anti-thymocyte globulin induction, all recipients took tacrolimus and steroids.

This CDR3 is built from 14 residues. Germline assignment: CDR1 SGHNT and CDR2 YYREEE (reference sequence). The V gene end was trimmed by 4 bases and the J gene end by 8 bases; junction bases not matched to a gene: 10. Concerning this clone itself: The antigen is not known.

The table came from immunoSEQ multiplex PCR; TCRdb's copy has only in-frame clones and leaves some out. The sample records tens of thousands of clones, approximately 84% being singletons. The clonotype comes from a human donor who was the organ donor for an intestinal transplant. The chain recombines TRBV5-4 with TRBJ1-2; 8 bases match TRBD1. This sample comprised unstimulated CD4+ T cells sorted from spleen or lymph node cells, obtained before transplant. The CDR3 protein is CASSGLGQVDGYTF. The CDR3 coding sequence is TGTGCCAGCAGCGGCCTGGGACAGGTGGACGGCTACACCTTC. The entire variable domain, with the rest obtained from reference TRBV5-4 and TRBJ1-2, is as follows: ETGVTQSPTHLIKTRGQQVTLRCSSQSGHNTVSWYQQALGQGPQFIFQYYREEENGRGNFPPRFSGLQFPNYSSELNVNALELDDSALYLCASSGLGQVDGYTFGSGTRLTVV.